Following are 4 T cell receptor beta chains from one sample sequenced in a study of blood T cells in healthy people across ages. Next came a second PCR, run for roughly 6 to 11 cycles, which used a sample-barcoded 5' primer along with a J-beta primer mix. TCRdb itself ran the 5' RACE reads through MiXCR, one entry per CDR3 protein. This table holds around 1,500,000 distinct CDR3 sequences, approximately 38% found once. Sample: blood. The receptors derive from a woman aged 18 to 35 in good health.

The V and J genes are TRBV5-1 and TRBJ2-3; D might be TRBD2 (5 bases). Deletions cut 5 bases from V and 2 bases from J, with 15 bases between. The germline gives CDR1 SGHRS, CDR2 YFSETQ. The CDR3 extends over 15 amino acids. The CDR3 is CASRWPGEDTDTQYF. Here the CDR3 DNA reads TGCGCCAGCAGATGGCCCGGGGAAGACACAGATACGCAGTATTTT.

This chain links TRBV29-1 with TRBJ1-1; D perhaps matches TRBD1 (6 bases). CDR3 length: 16 amino acids. CDR1 SQVTM and CDR2 ANQGSEA come from the germline V gene. V shed 4 bases and J shed 1 base, with 19 bases lying between them. CDR3 region: CSVVRGGQQKNTEAFF. Here the CDR3 DNA reads TGCAGCGTTGTACGGGGTGGACAGCAGAAGAACACTGAAGCTTTCTTT.

The sample holds one count of this clonotype. The chain couples TRBV6-5 to TRBJ2-7; TRBD1 aligns across 7 bases. The CDR3 is made up of 15 amino acids. Germline CDR1 reads MNHEY; CDR2 reads SVGAGI. V lost 2 bases, J lost 3 bases, and 7 bases stayed unmatched. The CDR3 nucleotides are TGTGCCAGCAGTTACCGACGACAGGGAGACTACGAGCAGTACTTC. Its protein is CASSYRRQGDYEQYF.

The DNA of the CDR3 is TGTGCCAGCAGTTCAACCGGGACAGGGAGCCCCCGCACTGAAGCTTTCTTT. Protein: CASSSTGTGSPRTEAFF. The chain couples TRBV28 to TRBJ1-1; 9 bases map to TRBD1. In germline, CDR1 is MDHEN, CDR2 SYDVKM. Unmatched junction bases numbered 13, after V lost 4 bases and J lost 4 bases. This CDR3 comprises 17 residues.